Listed below are T cell receptor beta chains from one sample, sequenced in a study of blood T cell repertoires in COVID-19. Sequencing was performed with immunoSEQ multiplex PCR; in TCRdb, only in-frame clones are kept and a portion is missing. This sample has fewer than 300,000 clones, with over 70% found just once. Sample: peripheral blood. The receptors here all came from a man older than 75 with acute or convalescent COVID-19. Both conserved end residues are part of each CDR3. A D gene is named only where the DNA matches it firmly. Size values are once, few and many counts, or a class for expanded clones, and some rows have none.

D	V	length	size	J	CDR3	DNA
NA	TRBV9	15	NA	TRBJ1-5	CASSAPGHSNQPQHF	TGTGCCAGCAGCGCCCCTGGCCATAGCAATCAGCCCCAGCATTTT
NA	TRBV6-6	15	NA	TRBJ1-2	CASSYSSGLSGGYTF	TGTGCCAGCAGTTACTCGTCCGGGCTTAGCGGTGGCTACACCTTC
NA	TRBV28	14	once	TRBJ1-5	CASRVDSIPQPQHF	TGTGCCAGCAGGGTGGACAGCATTCCCCAGCCCCAGCATTTT
TRBD2	TRBV4-2	16	NA	TRBJ2-1	CASSQDVERETYEQFF	TGTGCCAGCAGCCAAGATGTGGAGCGGGAGACCTATGAGCAGTTCTTC
NA	TRBV3-1/TRBV3-2	12	NA	TRBJ2-2	CASSISGGELFF	TGTGCCAGCAGTATCTCCGGGGGGGAGCTGTTTTTT
TRBD2	TRBV11-2	14	NA	TRBJ2-5	CASRRTSSQETQYF	TGTGCCAGCAGAAGGACTAGCAGCCAAGAGACCCAGTACTTC
TRBD1	TRBV10-3	15	NA	TRBJ1-4	CAISESTGGNEKLFF	TGTGCCATCAGTGAGTCGACAGGGGGAAATGAAAAACTGTTTTTT
TRBD2	TRBV19	16	NA	TRBJ2-2	CASSIHSGSGTGELFF	TGTGCCAGTAGTATCCATAGCGGGAGTGGAACCGGGGAGCTGTTTTTT
TRBD1	TRBV7-3	15	NA	TRBJ1-1	CASSLGQGKNTEAFF	TGTGCCAGCAGCCTCGGACAGGGGAAGAACACTGAAGCTTTCTTT
NA	TRBV3-1/TRBV3-2	13	once	TRBJ2-2	CASSLLNTGELFF	TGTGCCAGCAGCCTCTTAAACACCGGGGAGCTGTTTTTT
TRBD2	TRBV19	17	NA	TRBJ2-2	CASSFLAGGRYTGELFF	TGTGCCAGTAGTTTTCTAGCGGGGGGCCGTTACACCGGGGAGCTGTTTTTT
TRBD1	TRBV6-5	15	NA	TRBJ2-2	CASSYGDRATGELFF	TGTGCCAGCAGTTACGGGGACAGGGCCACCGGGGAGCTGTTTTTT
TRBD1	TRBV7-2	16	NA	TRBJ2-2	CASSLGSRDRRGELFF	TGTGCCAGCAGCTTAGGTTCCCGGGACAGGCGGGGGGAGCTGTTTTTT
NA	TRBV3-1/TRBV3-2	12	NA	TRBJ1-2	CASSQDYSGYTF	TGTGCCAGCAGCCAAGACTATTCGGGCTACACCTTC
TRBD2	TRBV29-1	14	many	TRBJ2-7	CSVALASGAYEQYF	TGCAGCGTTGCTCTGGCTAGCGGGGCTTACGAGCAGTACTTC
TRBD1	TRBV5-1	14	NA	TRBJ1-1	CASSSTGDNTEAFF	TGCGCCAGCAGCTCCACAGGGGACAACACTGAAGCTTTCTTT
NA	TRBV6-5	13	NA	TRBJ1-1	CASSRGGNTEAFF	TGTGCCAGCAGCCGGGGGGGGAACACTGAAGCTTTCTTT
NA	TRBV11-2	14	NA	TRBJ2-1	CASSLEVAFGEQFF	TGTGCCAGCAGCTTAGAGGTAGCCTTTGGTGAGCAGTTCTTC
TRBD1	TRBV7-6	17	once	TRBJ1-5	CASSLASTGGTGQPQHF	TGTGCCAGCAGCTTAGCCTCGACAGGGGGGACCGGTCAGCCCCAGCATTTT
NA	TRBV11-2	14	NA	TRBJ1-5	CASSFEGSNQPQHF	TGTGCCAGCAGCTTTGAGGGTAGCAATCAGCCCCAGCATTTT
TRBD1	TRBV28	15	NA	TRBJ2-7	CASSAPGQGYGEQYF	TGTGCCAGCAGTGCCCCGGGACAGGGTTATGGCGAGCAGTACTTC
NA	TRBV7-9	16	NA	TRBJ2-2	CASSLVAPGATGELFF	TGTGCCAGCAGCTTAGTGGCTCCGGGAGCCACCGGGGAGCTGTTTTTT
TRBD2	TRBV24-1	17	few	TRBJ2-3	CATGLGRPSGSTDTQYF	TGTGCCACCGGTCTCGGTCGACCTAGCGGGAGCACAGATACGCAGTATTTT
NA	TRBV28	16	NA	TRBJ1-3	CATTTPRGEGRNTIYF	TGTGCCACCACCACCCCGCGGGGGGAAGGCAGAAACACCATATATTTT
NA	TRBV5-1	14	NA	TRBJ2-1	CASSLESSYNEQFF	TGCGCCAGCAGCTTGGAGAGCTCCTACAATGAGCAGTTCTTC
TRBD1	TRBV5-1	16	NA	TRBJ1-5	CASSPTGEWGNQPQHF	TGCGCCAGCAGCCCCACAGGGGAGTGGGGCAATCAGCCCCAGCATTTT
NA	TRBV12-3/TRBV12-4	13	NA	TRBJ1-1	CASSLLMNTEAFF	TGTGCCAGCAGTTTACTTATGAACACTGAAGCTTTCTTT
NA	TRBV7-9	16	NA	TRBJ1-4	CASSQAVSVVREKLFF	TGTGCCAGCAGCCAGGCGGTTAGCGTGGTCAGGGAAAAACTGTTTTTT
TRBD2	TRBV28	16	few	TRBJ2-2	CASSLSRRGFTGELFF	TGTGCCAGCAGCCTAAGCCGGCGGGGGTTTACCGGGGAGCTGTTTTTT
TRBD2	TRBV9	17	NA	TRBJ2-1	CASSSHPQRGNYNEQFF	TGTGCCAGCAGCTCCCACCCGCAGCGGGGGAACTACAATGAGCAGTTCTTC
TRBD1	TRBV25-1	13	once	TRBJ1-5	CASSRGRGSPQHF	TGTGCCAGTAGCAGGGGGCGGGGGTCGCCCCAGCATTTT
TRBD2	TRBV11-3	17	NA	TRBJ2-3	CASSLGTSGWGTDTQYF	TGTGCCAGCAGCTTGGGGACTAGCGGGTGGGGCACAGATACGCAGTATTTT
TRBD2	TRBV7-2	16	few	TRBJ2-7	CASSPKTTSGGYEQYF	TGTGCCAGCAGCCCAAAGACGACTAGCGGGGGATACGAGCAGTACTTC
TRBD2	TRBV5-1	14	NA	TRBJ2-3	CASRETSGTDTQYF	TGCGCCAGCAGGGAGACTAGCGGCACAGATACGCAGTATTTT
NA	TRBV7-3	16	NA	TRBJ2-1	CASSLNAQTVGVEQFF	TGTGCCAGCAGCTTAAATGCCCAGACGGTAGGGGTTGAGCAGTTCTTC
NA	TRBV4-2	16	NA	TRBJ2-1	CASSQRDRSSYNEQFF	TGTGCCAGCAGCCAACGCGACAGAAGCTCCTACAATGAGCAGTTCTTC
TRBD1	TRBV24-1	15	NA	TRBJ1-5	CATAHGTGGNQPQHF	TGTGCCACGGCCCACGGGACAGGGGGAAATCAGCCCCAGCATTTT
NA	TRBV10-3	14	NA	TRBJ1-3	CAISEGGAGNTIYF	TGTGCCATCAGTGAGGGAGGGGCTGGAAACACCATATATTTT
NA	TRBV11-1	16	NA	TRBJ2-3	CASGGEGLYLGDTQYF	TGTGCCAGCGGGGGCGAAGGGCTCTATCTGGGAGATACGCAGTATTTT
NA	TRBV28	13	NA	TRBJ1-6	CASSREGESPLHF	TGTGCCAGCAGCCGAGAGGGGGAGTCACCCCTCCACTTT
NA	TRBV19	14	NA	TRBJ1-6	CASSIMDSNSPLHF	TGTGCCAGTAGTATAATGGACAGTAATTCACCCCTCCACTTT
NA	TRBV19	17	NA	TRBJ2-2	CASSIQLLQGGTGELFF	TGTGCCAGTAGTATTCAACTTTTACAGGGTGGCACCGGGGAGCTGTTTTTT
TRBD2	TRBV28	15	NA	TRBJ2-3	CASRLAGLQADTQYF	TGTGCCAGCAGACTAGCGGGGCTACAGGCGGATACGCAGTATTTT
NA	TRBV28	15	NA	TRBJ2-5	CASSMERGLKETQYF	TGTGCCAGCAGTATGGAAAGGGGTTTAAAAGAGACCCAGTACTTC
NA	TRBV6-5	12	NA	TRBJ1-4	CASRGPNEKLFF	TGTGCCAGCAGGGGGCCGAATGAAAAACTGTTTTTT
NA	TRBV6-5	12	NA	TRBJ1-5	CASRLSNQPQHF	TGTGCCAGCAGACTTAGCAATCAGCCCCAGCATTTT
NA	TRBV3-1/TRBV3-2	14	NA	TRBJ1-1	CASSQALQNTEAFF	TGTGCCAGCAGCCAAGCATTACAGAACACTGAAGCTTTCTTT
NA	TRBV6-5	15	NA	TRBJ2-1	CATSRGRNSYNEQFF	TGTGCCACCTCTCGGGGAAGGAACTCCTACAATGAGCAGTTCTTC
TRBD1	TRBV19	13	NA	TRBJ2-5	CASSPGTGETQYF	TGTGCCAGTAGCCCAGGGACAGGGGAGACCCAGTACTTC
TRBD2	TRBV5-1	16	NA	TRBJ2-1	CASSLAFAGVSNEQFF	TGCGCCAGCAGCTTGGCGTTTGCGGGGGTGAGCAATGAGCAGTTCTTC
NA	TRBV15	17	NA	TRBJ1-5	CATSRELAGVLGQPQHF	TGTGCCACCAGCAGAGAACTGGCAGGGGTTTTAGGTCAGCCCCAGCATTTT
TRBD1	TRBV5-6	14	NA	TRBJ1-2	CASSPRGLNYGYTF	TGTGCCAGCAGTCCCAGGGGGCTGAACTATGGCTACACCTTC
NA	TRBV6-5	15	NA	TRBJ2-6	CASSYGATGANVLTF	TGTGCCAGCAGTTACGGGGCGACTGGGGCCAACGTCCTGACTTTC